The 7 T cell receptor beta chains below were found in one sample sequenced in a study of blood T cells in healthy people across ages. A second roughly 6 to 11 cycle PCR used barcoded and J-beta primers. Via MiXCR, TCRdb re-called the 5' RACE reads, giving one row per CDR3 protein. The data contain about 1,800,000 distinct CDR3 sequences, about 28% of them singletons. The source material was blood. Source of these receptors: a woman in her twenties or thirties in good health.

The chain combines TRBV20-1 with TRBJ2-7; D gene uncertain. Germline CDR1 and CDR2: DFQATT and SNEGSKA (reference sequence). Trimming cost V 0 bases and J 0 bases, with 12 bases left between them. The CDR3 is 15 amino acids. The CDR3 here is CSARDWRVNSYEQYF. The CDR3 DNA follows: TGCAGTGCTAGAGATTGGCGAGTGAACTCCTACGAGCAGTACTTC.

The CDR3 spells CASSWGQRSSPFF. The CDR3 DNA reads as TGCGCCAGCAGCTGGGGACAGCGCAGCTCCCCGTTCTTC. The rearrangement links TRBV4-1 to TRBJ2-1; the match to TRBD1 covers 7 bases. The CDR3 spans 13 residues. Losses at the gene ends were 5 bases for V and 15 bases for J; bases not matched to a gene: 13. CDR1 is MGHRA, CDR2 YSYEKL, per germline.

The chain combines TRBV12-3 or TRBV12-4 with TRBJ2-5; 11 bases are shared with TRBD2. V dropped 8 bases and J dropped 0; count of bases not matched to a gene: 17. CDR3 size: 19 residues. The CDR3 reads CASAGGDAGTSGHQETQYF. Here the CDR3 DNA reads TGTGCCAGCGCTGGGGGGGACGCCGGGACTAGCGGACACCAAGAGACCCAGTACTTC.

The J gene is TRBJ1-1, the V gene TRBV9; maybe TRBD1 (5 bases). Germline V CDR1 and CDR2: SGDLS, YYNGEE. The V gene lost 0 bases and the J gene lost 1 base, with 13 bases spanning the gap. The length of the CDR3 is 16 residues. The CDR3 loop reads CASSVGDRRRNTEAFF. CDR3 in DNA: TGTGCCAGCAGCGTAGGGGACCGCAGGCGGAACACTGAAGCTTTCTTT.

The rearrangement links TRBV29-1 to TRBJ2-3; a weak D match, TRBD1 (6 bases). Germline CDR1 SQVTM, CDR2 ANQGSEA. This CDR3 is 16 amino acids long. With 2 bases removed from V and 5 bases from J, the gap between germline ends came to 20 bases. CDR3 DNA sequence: TGCAGCGTTGAAAAGCTGCCCGGGACACGGGGAGATACGCAGTATTTT. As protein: CSVEKLPGTRGDTQYF.

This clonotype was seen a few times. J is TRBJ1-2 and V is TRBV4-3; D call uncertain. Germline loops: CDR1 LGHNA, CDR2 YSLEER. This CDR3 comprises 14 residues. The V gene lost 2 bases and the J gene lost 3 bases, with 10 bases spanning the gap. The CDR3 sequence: CASSQRFGDYGYTF. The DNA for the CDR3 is TGCGCCAGCAGCCAAAGATTCGGGGACTATGGCTACACCTTC.

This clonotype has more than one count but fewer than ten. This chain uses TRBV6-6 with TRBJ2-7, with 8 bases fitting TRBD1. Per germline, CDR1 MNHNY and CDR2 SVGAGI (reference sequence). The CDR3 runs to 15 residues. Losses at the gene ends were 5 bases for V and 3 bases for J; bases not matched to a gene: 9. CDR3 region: CASSDGQGKVYEQYF. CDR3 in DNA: TGTGCCAGCAGTGACGGACAGGGTAAAGTCTACGAGCAGTACTTC.